Sequencing of this T cell receptor beta chain was carried out in a study of shared clonotypes between healthy human individuals. Trimming removed 6 bases from V and 6 bases from J, with 24 bases in between. Germline CDR1 reads MNHNY; CDR2 reads SVGAGI (reference sequence). The CDR3 is 16 residues long. Whole-study results and caveats: Since donors were few, the genetic and exposure-history diversity represented was limited.

Profiling relied on immunoSEQ multiplex PCR, and the TCRdb table lists in-frame clones only, not all of them. The table lists around 530,000 clones, about 80% of them singletons, with 12% in the top ten. In regard to this clone: Its cognate antigen is unknown.

The source material was PBMCs. The source of this sequence is a woman aged 40 to 50 in good health. Some clones in this sample may be carry-over from other donors' samples. The chain joins TRBV6-6 to TRBJ2-7, with a possible D match to TRBD1 (7 bases). CDR3 sequence (DNA): TGTGCCAGCAGCCAAAAAGGGCAGGGGGGAAGAAGCGAGCAGTACTTC. It encodes CASSQKGQGGRSEQYF.